This T cell receptor beta chain was identified in a study of T cell responses to AZD1222 COVID-19 vaccine. Germline loops: CDR1 SGHTA, CDR2 FQGNSA. The V gene lost 2 bases and the J gene lost 1 base, with 11 bases spanning the gap. This CDR3 is 15 amino acids long. Method: immunoSEQ multiplex PCR; TCRdb's copy keeps in-frame clones and lacks some. Of about 88,000 clones listed, about 90% are singletons. The J gene is TRBJ2-5, the V gene TRBV7-2; perhaps TRBD2 as D (5 bases). The clonotype comes from an adult in good health. Sample: peripheral blood, taken on day 0 of AZD1222 vaccination. CDR3 in amino acids: CASSLNRDSQETQYF. The CDR3 bases are TGTGCCAGCAGCTTAAATCGGGATAGCCAAGAGACCCAGTACTTC.